The 9 T cell receptor beta chains below were found in one sample sequenced in a study of spatial heterogeneity in lung cancer. TCRdb used MiXCR to reprocess the 5' RACE reads, holding one entry per CDR3 protein. Of 17,000 or so distinct CDR3 sequences in the sample, 5% to 7.5% were seen once. Sample time point: sample taken at primary tumor resection. Study outcomes and limitations: It was found that expanded intratumoral alpha and beta TCR counts tracked tumor mutation counts.

Their antigens are not known. The input for sequencing was lung tumor tissue, taken at surgery. These receptors were taken from a male donor with early-stage non-small cell lung cancer.

This clonotype occurred many times. This beta chain is a stray read from a library made for alpha chains; its abundance is not meaningful. This chain joins TRBV9 and TRBJ2-1; D is unresolved. The CDR3 runs to 15 residues. The V end was cut by 6 bases, the J end by 0 bases, with 13 bases between. CDR1 SGDLS and CDR2 YYNGEE come from the germline V gene. Here the CDR3 reads CASTRYVISYNEQFF. In DNA form, the CDR3 reads TGTGCCAGCACCCGATACGTAATCTCCTACAATGAGCAGTTCTTC.

Notes on this clonotype: This beta chain represents an off-target read in a library built for alpha chains; its size is of limited meaning. This chain joins TRBV28 and TRBJ2-7, with D perhaps TRBD1 (5 bases). Trimming took off 3 bases at V and 1 base at J, with 10 bases between the two ends. From germline, CDR1 is MDHEN and CDR2 SYDVKM. CDR3 length: 14 amino acids. CDR3 in amino acids: CASSFIRQSYEQYF. CDR3 coding DNA: TGTGCCAGCAGTTTCATCAGACAGTCCTACGAGCAGTACTTC.

This clonotype was detected only once. This sequence may be a read error, since a much larger clone differs from it by one base. This beta chain slipped into a library made for alpha chains as a stray read, so its size is not meaningful. The rearrangement uses TRBV6-1 and TRBJ2-2; TRBD2 might be the D (5 bases). Trimming shortened V by 4 bases and J by 7 bases, and 13 bases separated the two germline ends. The CDR3 has 14 residues. CDR1 is MNHNS, CDR2 SASEGT, per germline. The CDR3 region has the DNA TGTGCCAGCAGTGTCACCCACGGGATCGGGGAGCTGTTTTTT. Translating gives CASSVTHGIGELFF.

Remarks on this clonotype: This beta chain came through as a stray read in a library set up for alpha chains, and its size says little. The rearrangement joins TRBV25-1 to TRBJ2-3; either TRBD1 or TRBD2 may supply D (5 bases each). The CDR3 runs to 16 residues. Looked up from germline, CDR1 is MGHDK and CDR2 is SYGVNS. Deletions cut 5 bases from V and 3 bases from J, with 18 bases between. The CDR3 sequence: CASSSPWGYGTDTQYF. CDR3 in DNA: TGTGCCAGCAGTTCCCCTTGGGGGTATGGGACAGATACGCAGTATTTT.

This clonotype was observed at least ten times. Since the library was made to target alpha chains, this beta chain is a stray read and its abundance is not meaningful. CDR3 sequence reads: CASTLSSYEQYF. The CDR3 DNA reads TGTGCCAGCACATTGAGCTCCTACGAGCAGTACTTC. The chain couples TRBV7-9 to TRBJ2-7; no reliable D call. CDR3 length equals 12 residues. The V and J ends lost 7 bases and 0 bases respectively, with 7 bases between them. The germline V gene encodes CDR1 SEHNR and CDR2 FQNEAQ (reference sequence).

This clonotype has ten or more counts. The size of this beta chain means little, since it is a stray read in a library made for alpha chains. The chain uses TRBV6-2 or TRBV6-3 and TRBJ2-5; 9 positions match TRBD2. Germline assignment: CDR1 MNHEY and CDR2 SVGEGT. The V segment lost 5 bases and the J segment 4 bases; nucleotides outside the gene matches: 14. The CDR3 covers 17 residues. This CDR3 is CASSVTSGTYGRETQYF. Written as DNA, the CDR3 is TGTGCCAGCAGTGTGACTAGCGGAACGTATGGAAGAGAGACCCAGTACTTC.

This clonotype has at least ten counts. With the library built for alpha chains, this beta chain is off target and its frequency is not meaningful. The DNA for the CDR3 is TGCAGTGCTAGAGATTTCGGGAGCACTGAAGCTTTCTTT. Protein sequence: CSARDFGSTEAFF. The chain recombines TRBV20-1 with TRBJ1-1, with D unresolved. The length of the CDR3 is 13 residues. Germline values: CDR1 DFQATT, CDR2 SNEGSKA (reference sequence). V was trimmed by 0 bases and J by 4 bases, leaving 9 bases between them.

This clonotype was recorded at least ten times. This beta chain lies outside the target of a library built for alpha chains; its clone size means little. This chain links TRBV7-2 with TRBJ2-2, with TRBD2 matching 9 bases. CDR1 and CDR2 (germline): SGHTA, FQGNSA. There are 14 residues in the CDR3. Trimming cost V 3 bases and J 6 bases; bases outside gene matches: 2. CDR3 sequence reads: CASSFLAGPGELFF. The CDR3 coding sequence is TGTGCCAGCAGCTTTCTAGCGGGGCCCGGGGAGCTGTTTTTT.

In its sample, this clonotype was seen many times. In a library made to pick up alpha chains, this beta chain is a stray read with a size that means little. This chain uses TRBV29-1 with TRBJ2-7, with D maybe TRBD2 (6 bases). There are 12 residues in the CDR3. Germline V gene sequence: CDR1 SQVTM, CDR2 ANQGSEA. Trimming cost V 4 bases and J 2 bases, with 9 bases left between them. CDR3 sequence: CSVAPSAYEQYF. In nucleotides, the CDR3 is TGCAGCGTTGCCCCTAGCGCCTACGAGCAGTACTTC.